The text below deals with one T cell receptor (beta chain). There is no known antigen for this receptor. The input lacks base qualities; no much larger clone sits a single base away. Two independent genomic DNA replicates were amplified for each sample, with 0.5 ug used for blood and approximately 1.5 ug for tumor or normal breast. TCRB sequencing of genomic DNA was carried out with the ImmunoSeq Intro kit according to the manufacturer's instructions. For absolute quantification, the roughly 30-cycle multiplex PCR included proprietary primers along with spike-in control sequences. Single-end 150-bp reads were used to sequence an 87-bp fragment covering the CDR3 and the flanking V and J genes. Each lane of an Illumina MiSeq running version 3.0 chemistry carried seven multiplexed samples, with two replicates apiece. Per the authors' processing: Raw data were processed with the vendor's proprietary pipeline, and both replicates were merged into a single result per sample. Productive rearrangements sharing the V-gene family, CDR3 amino acid sequence and J-gene segment were defined as clonotypes. Clonality was computed as 1 minus the normalized Shannon entropy (Pielou evenness) of TCRB abundances. T cell density was estimated by dividing total templates by the number of input cells inferred from the DNA input amount. Recon with default parameters was used to estimate total repertoire diversity and clonality. Clonotypes with over 0.1% abundance in tumor and at least 32-fold higher abundance in tumor than in normal breast were defined as tumor-enriched. Sourced from immuneACCESS, this table was stored by TCRdb with only in-frame sequences that have V and J called. A share of the clones is absent; for the studies checked, an unresolved V gene accounts for under half, and the remainder has no known explanation. V and J calls and clone size are copied from that table; D and trimming were computed from the DNA. This sample holds 9,500 to 10,000 clones; 60% to 85% were observed only once. Approximately 8.2% of the sample is held by the ten biggest clonotypes.

The CDR3 runs 14 amino acids, cysteine and phenylalanine included. Only the CDR3 portion is preserved as DNA: 42 bases, with reading frame beginning at the first base. The germline V and J ends show losses of 7 bases and 4 bases respectively, and no gene match explains 6 bases of the junction. The germline V gene provides CDR1 MNHEY and CDR2 SVGAGI. The data originate from a study of early stage breast cancer tumors (dated by TCRdb to about 2017). General notes on the study: Of the roughly 17 invasive breast tumors, about a dozen were found to be estrogen receptor-positive, progesterone receptor-positive and HER2-negative. Across all samples, about 2.9 million templates representing roughly 1 million unique clonotypes were detected. The average read coverage per sample was roughly 10-fold. About 65% of the 12 ER+/PR+/HER2- tumors were invasive ductal carcinomas, while the other four were invasive lobular carcinomas.

Adjacent normal breast tissue was collected about 2-4.5 cm away from the tumor, rinsed in PBS and stored in prechilled RNAlater. Because of high lipid content and low cell density, about 90-340 mg of normal breast tissue was often needed to obtain sufficient DNA. The study profiled bulk TCR beta-chain repertoires in matched peripheral blood, tumor and adjacent normal breast tissue taken from some 17 patients with early-stage breast cancer. The Qiagen AllPrep DNA/RNA Mini kit was used to extract genomic DNA. What the work shows at the level of the full study, not this receptor alone: Enriched TCRB sequences shared across patients were mostly commonly generated sequences, unlikely to play an important role in the tumor microenvironment. Because the cohort was small, analysis by tumor subtype was not possible. Repertoires from blood and normal breast were more alike than repertoires from blood and tumor, and in about 90% of the 16 patients, comparing each tissue with blood separated tumor from normal. Tumors showed around 2.7-fold higher T cell density and higher clonality than adjacent normal breast tissue. Chain pairing and functional markers such as CD4, CD8 and FOXP3 were not captured by bulk genomic DNA sequencing of unsorted cells.

Specimen: normal breast tissue next to the tumor. The sequence links TRBV6-5 to TRBJ2-3; 9 middle bases align to TRBD1. The sequence was collected from a person aged 40 to 50 with breast cancer. The bases are TGTGCCAGCAAGACACAGGGGGCTGCAGATACGCAGTATTTT. Its translation is CASKTQGAADTQYF.